These 18 T cell receptor beta chains came from one sample sequenced in a study of blood T cell repertoires in COVID-19 (TCRdb year 2020). The method behind the library was the immunoSEQ multiplex PCR assay. In its TCRdb copy, this immuneACCESS table keeps in-frame sequences only and misses some clones. Where compared with another copy, unresolved V genes explain less than half of these, and the others have no known cause. The sample data list about 170,000 clones, and roughly 84% of these were observed just once. The top ten clonotypes cover approximately 14% of the sample. The material sequenced was peripheral blood. Receptors originate from a woman in her 70s with COVID-19, enrolled during active disease.

The V and J genes are TRBV5-1 and TRBJ1-2; D is undetermined. CDR1 and CDR2 from the germline V gene are SGHRS and YFSETQ. Trimming removed 0 bases at V and 3 bases at J, with 12 bases between. This CDR3 contains 15 residues. This CDR3 reads CASSLALGADYGYTF. The CDR3 nucleotides are TGCGCCAGCAGCTTGGCCCTGGGTGCGGACTATGGCTACACCTTC.

The chain joins TRBV6-4 to TRBJ2-7, with D possibly being TRBD2 (6 bases). This CDR3 region has 13 residues. The germline CDR1 and CDR2 sequences are MRHNA and SNTAGT. V was pared by 5 bases and J by 5 bases, with 13 bases between. CDR3 nucleotides: TGTGCCAGCAGTCCTTATAGGACTAACGAGCAGTACGTC. Amino acid sequence: CASSPYRTNEQYV.

CDR3 region: CSGRTAGNTIYF. The DNA of the CDR3 is TGCAGCGGTCGGACTGCTGGAAACACCATATATTTT. The rearrangement links TRBV29-1 to TRBJ1-3; unclear D gene. This CDR3 contains 12 residues. Germline V gene data show CDR1 as SQVTM and CDR2 as ANQGSEA. Trimming stripped 7 bases from V and 2 bases from J, with 9 bases between.

This chain joins TRBV19 and TRBJ1-6, with TRBD1 as a possible D gene (5 bases). The CDR3 consists of 14 residues. Germline V lookup: CDR1 LNHDA, CDR2 SQIVND (reference sequence). Trimming removed 2 bases at V and 10 bases at J, with 12 bases between. The DNA for the CDR3 is TGTGCCAGTAGTATACGGGGGGGAAACTCACCCCTCCACTTT. This translates into CASSIRGGNSPLHF.

V is TRBV3-1 (or the pseudogene TRBV3-2) and J is TRBJ1-4; 7 positions match TRBD1. After removal of 4 bases from V and 8 bases from J, the junction contained 7 bases not matched to a gene. The CDR3 has 14 amino acids. Germline V gene sequence: CDR1 LGHDT, CDR2 YNNKEL (reference sequence). The CDR3 loop reads CASSPTRQGEKLFF. The CDR3 nucleotides read TGTGCCAGCAGCCCGACCCGACAGGGCGAAAAACTGTTTTTT.

This chain joins TRBV27 and TRBJ2-7; 9 positions agree with TRBD2. Germline lookup yields CDR1 MNHEY and CDR2 SMNVEV (reference sequence). V trimming: 5 bases; J trimming: 6 bases; junction bases outside the gene matches: 5. The CDR3 extends over 13 amino acids. CDR3 coding DNA: TGTGCCAGCAGTGAAGCGGGAGGTGGCGAGCAGTACTTC. Translation gives CASSEAGGGEQYF.

This chain connects TRBV25-1 to TRBJ2-1, with D perhaps matching TRBD2 (6 bases). The CDR3 covers 14 residues. Germline V gene lookup returns CDR1 MGHDK and CDR2 SYGVNS. V lost 2 bases and J 6 bases, leaving 11 bases between the germline ends. CDR3 DNA: TGTGCCAGCAGTGAAGGAAATAGCGGCAATGAGCAGTTCTTC. It translates to CASSEGNSGNEQFF.

This clone showed up just once. The V call is TRBV19, the J call TRBJ2-7, with 7 positions matching TRBD1. The CDR3 is 13 amino acids. V shed 5 bases and J 7 bases; nucleotides not matched to a gene: 8. CDR1 is LNHDA, CDR2 SQIVND, per germline (reference sequence). The CDR3 spells CASSPQGVGEQYF. CDR3 sequence (DNA): TGTGCCAGTAGTCCGCAGGGGGTAGGGGAGCAGTACTTC.

The chain uses TRBV5-1 and TRBJ2-1; D may be TRBD2 (6 bases). Trimming removed 2 bases from V and 10 bases from J, with 7 bases in between. In germline, CDR1 is SGHRS, CDR2 YFSETQ. The CDR3 consists of 11 residues. CDR3 nucleotide sequence: TGCGCCAGCAGCTTCGGGGGAGAGCAGTTCTTC. Its protein product is CASSFGGEQFF. The full variable domain, completed using reference TRBV5-1 and TRBJ2-1, is KAGVTQTPRYLIKTRGQQVTLSCSPISGHRSVSWYQQTPGQGLQFLFEYFSETQRNKGNFPGRFSGRQFSNSRSEMNVSTLELGDSALYLCASSFGGEQFFGPGTRLTVL.

The chain carries TRBV27 and TRBJ1-5; 7 nucleotides align to TRBD1. This CDR3 has 17 residues. CDR1 MNHEY and CDR2 SMNVEV come from the germline V gene (reference sequence). Trimming cost V 3 bases and J 1 base; bases outside gene matches: 9. The chain's CDR3 is CASSLTGFGASNQPQHF. CDR3 bases: TGTGCCAGCAGTTTGACAGGGTTCGGAGCGAGCAATCAGCCCCAGCATTTT.

The chain employs TRBV6-5 and TRBJ1-1; D is uncertain. The V and J ends lost 2 bases and 1 base respectively, with 14 bases between them. Germline V lookup: CDR1 MNHEY, CDR2 SVGAGI. This CDR3 comprises 16 residues. CDR3 region: CASSYAGVARNTEAFF. The CDR3 DNA reads TGTGCCAGCAGTTACGCCGGAGTGGCGCGGAACACTGAAGCTTTCTTT.

The rearrangement links TRBV7-9 to TRBJ2-1; D call uncertain. CDR3 length: 13 residues. V gave up 1 base and J gave up 8 bases, with 9 bases separating them. Germline lookup yields CDR1 SEHNR and CDR2 FQNEAQ (reference sequence). This chain's CDR3 is CASSLDIVYEQFF. The CDR3 coding sequence is TGTGCCAGCAGCTTAGATATTGTATATGAGCAGTTCTTC.

The chain joins TRBV28 to TRBJ2-3; 8 nucleotides line up with TRBD2. The CDR3 sequence is 16 residues long. After removal of 5 bases from V and 1 base from J, the junction contained 8 bases not matched to a gene. Germline values: CDR1 MDHEN, CDR2 SYDVKM. The CDR3 DNA sequence: TGTGCCAGCAGTGACCTCCTGCGGGGGGGCACAGATACGCAGTATTTT. Translation: CASSDLLRGGTDTQYF.

This clone has just a few counts. The chain joins TRBV5-1 to TRBJ2-7; 8 positions agree with TRBD2. CDR3 length: 14 amino acids. Germline CDR1 is SGHRS and CDR2 is YFSETQ. V dropped 0 bases and J dropped 4; count of bases not matched to a gene: 3. The CDR3 protein is CASSLAGTSYEQYF. In DNA form, the CDR3 reads TGCGCCAGCAGCTTGGCCGGGACTAGTTACGAGCAGTACTTC.

The V and J genes are TRBV5-6 and TRBJ2-7; possible D gene TRBD2, 6 bases. The CDR3 contains 16 residues. CDR1 is SGHDT and CDR2 is YYEEEE in the germline V gene. Trimming took 3 bases from V and 3 from J, leaving 19 bases between them. In DNA form, the CDR3 reads TGTGCCAGCAGCTCCGTGGGGCGGGGACCTAACTACGAGCAGTACGTC. Translating it yields CASSSVGRGPNYEQYV.

The V gene is TRBV28, the J gene TRBJ1-5, with a tentative D call TRBD1 (6 bases). CDR1 is MDHEN, CDR2 SYDVKM, per germline. This CDR3 has 17 residues. V lost 7 bases and J 10 bases, leaving 29 bases between the germline ends. This CDR3 reads CASTSARAGERVSPQHF. The CDR3 DNA is TGTGCCAGCACCTCCGCCCGGGCAGGGGAACGGGTCAGCCCCCAGCATTTT.

The chain joins TRBV18 to TRBJ2-1; tentative D call: TRBD1 (6 bases). V lost 4 bases, J lost 8 bases, and 36 bases lay in between. CDR1 and CDR2 (germline): KGHSH, LQKENI. The CDR3 spans 21 residues. CDR3: CASSQDRLSVFSARAGDEQFF. CDR3 DNA sequence: TGTGCCAGCTCACAAGACAGGCTATCGGTATTTTCAGCTAGGGCTGGCGATGAGCAGTTCTTC.

This chain joins TRBV9 and TRBJ2-2; TRBD2 might be the D (6 bases). Trimming stripped 0 bases from V and 6 bases from J, with 15 bases between. There are 16 residues in the CDR3. The germline V gene has CDR1 SGDLS and CDR2 YYNGEE. CDR3 residues: CASSVGSGPGAGELFF. CDR3 nucleotide sequence: TGTGCCAGCAGCGTAGGGTCAGGCCCGGGGGCCGGGGAGCTGTTTTTT.